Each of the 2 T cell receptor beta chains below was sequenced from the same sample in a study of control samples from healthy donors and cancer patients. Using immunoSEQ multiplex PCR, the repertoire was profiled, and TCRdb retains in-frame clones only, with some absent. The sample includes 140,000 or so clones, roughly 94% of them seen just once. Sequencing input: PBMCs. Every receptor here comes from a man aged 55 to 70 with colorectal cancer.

This chain's CDR3 is CASSQMGTGTYNEQFF. CDR3 DNA: TGTGCCAGCAGCCAAATGGGGACTGGGACTTACAATGAGCAGTTCTTC. The rearrangement joins TRBV4-2 to TRBJ2-1; a possible D gene is TRBD2 (6 bases). The CDR3 has 16 amino acids. The V and J ends lost 2 bases and 4 bases respectively, with 15 bases between them. Germline V gene sequence: CDR1 LGHNA, CDR2 YNFKEQ.

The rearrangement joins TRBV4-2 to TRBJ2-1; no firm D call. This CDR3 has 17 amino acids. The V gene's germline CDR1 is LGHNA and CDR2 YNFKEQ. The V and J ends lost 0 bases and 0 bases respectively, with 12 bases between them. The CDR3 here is CASSQDDTTSSYNEQFF. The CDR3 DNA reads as TGTGCCAGCAGCCAAGACGATACAACCAGCTCCTACAATGAGCAGTTCTTC.